This T cell receptor (beta chain) was recorded in a study of CD8 T cells in Susac syndrome. CD8+ and CD4+ blood T cells underwent TCR beta sequencing. About 0.5 to 1 ug RNA was reverse transcribed with random hexamers. Multiplex immunoSEQ PCR targeted 54 Vbeta and 13 Jbeta TCR beta segments. TCRdb processed the immunoSEQ multiplex PCR reads anew with MiXCR; each CDR3 protein has one entry. The table lists about 210,000 distinct CDR3 sequences, just under 95% of them singletons. The CDR3 spans 13 residues. Germline CDR1 reads GTSNPN; CDR2 reads SVGIG (reference sequence). The junction had 4 bases not matched to a gene; V was cut back by 3 bases and J by 5 bases. This clonotype was found a few times.

This TCR was sampled from a human donor with multiple sclerosis. Input material: CD4+ T cells from PBMCs. The chain carries TRBV30 and TRBJ2-1, with TRBD2 matching 7 bases. CDR3 DNA: TGTGCCTGGAGCGGACTAGGCCACAATGAGCAGTTCTTC. This encodes CAWSGLGHNEQFF.